A selection of T cell receptor beta chains follows, all from one sample in a study of cytomegalovirus exposure and HLA in healthy donors. Assay: immunoSEQ multiplex PCR; the TCRdb copy retains only in-frame clones and omits some. This sample carries around 200,000 clones, approximately 80% of them seen once, and the ten largest clones take 1.2% to 1.5%. Sequencing was done on a sample of PBMCs. These receptors originate from a girl under 18 in good health and CMV-seronegative. CDR3s include the opening cysteine and the closing phenylalanine or tryptophan. A D gene is named only where the DNA matches it firmly. Some rows have no size entry. The others give once, few or many, or a class for an expanded clone.

abundance,j_gene,v_gene,d_gene,CDR3nt,CDR3aa
-,TRBJ2-5,TRBV18,TRBD2,TGTGCCAGCTCACGCAGACTAGCTGGGGAGACCCAGTACTTC,CASSRRLAGETQYF
-,TRBJ1-1,TRBV5-1,-,TGCGCCAGCAGCTTGGGGAGGGATTACACTGAAGCTTTCTTT,CASSLGRDYTEAFF
once,TRBJ2-7,TRBV28,TRBD1,TGTGCCAGCAGTTTCGACAGGGGGAACCAGCGCTACGAGCAGTACTTC,CASSFDRGNQRYEQYF
-,TRBJ1-5,TRBV15,-,TGTGCCACCAGCAGAGCCATAGCAGGCGGGCAGCCCCAGCATTTT,CATSRAIAGGQPQHF
-,TRBJ1-2,TRBV29-1,-,TGCAGCGTGACACCACAATGGGAGAATGGCTACACCTTC,CSVTPQWENGYTF
-,TRBJ1-6,TRBV27,-,TGTGCCAGCAGTTTCGGGCGGGGGAATAATTCACCCCTCCACTTT,CASSFGRGNNSPLHF
-,TRBJ1-3,TRBV4-2,-,TGTGCCAGCAGCACTAACGGGGGGTATGGAAACACCATATATTTT,CASSTNGGYGNTIYF
-,TRBJ1-2,TRBV7-9,TRBD1,TGTGCCAGCAGCTCAACGCAGGGGGCGCAGGACTATGGCTACACCTTC,CASSSTQGAQDYGYTF
-,TRBJ2-7,TRBV6-5,-,TGTGCCAGCAGTTCCCTAACTAGCAGACCATACGAGCAGTACTTC,CASSSLTSRPYEQYF
-,TRBJ1-3,TRBV20-1,-,TGCAGTGTTCTCTCTGGAAACACCATATATTTT,CSVLSGNTIYF
-,TRBJ2-7,TRBV6-6,TRBD1,TGTGCCAGCAGTCCGAGGACAGGGGACTACGAGCAGTACTTC,CASSPRTGDYEQYF
-,TRBJ2-7,TRBV7-2,TRBD2,TGTGCCAGCAGCCCCAAGCGGGGTGGATACTACGAGCAGTACTTC,CASSPKRGGYYEQYF
few,TRBJ1-4,TRBV6-1,-,TGTGCCAGCAGTGACAGGCACAATGAAAAACTGTTTTTT,CASSDRHNEKLFF
-,TRBJ2-3,TRBV5-1,TRBD1,TGCGCCAGCAGCTTACAGGGGGCAGGTACGCAGTATTTT,CASSLQGAGTQYF
few,TRBJ1-1,TRBV2,-,TGTGCCAGCAGTGAGTCGCGGACTGAAGCTTTCTTT,CASSESRTEAFF
-,TRBJ1-5,TRBV6-5,-,TGTGCCAGCAGTTATACAGCTAGCAATCAGCCCCAGCATTTT,CASSYTASNQPQHF
-,TRBJ1-2,TRBV19,TRBD1,TGTGCCACCGAAGGGACAGGTTTTCTTGGTGGCTACACCTTC,CATEGTGFLGGYTF
-,TRBJ2-7,TRBV9,TRBD2,TGTGCCAGCAGCGCGGGAGGGCAGGTCAGCAACGAGCAGTACTTC,CASSAGGQVSNEQYF
-,TRBJ1-2,TRBV4-1,TRBD1,TGCGCCAGCAGCCAAGTGCAAGGGGGCGTGGGATATGGCTACACCTTC,CASSQVQGGVGYGYTF
once,TRBJ2-5,TRBV9,-,TGTGCCAGCAGCCCCCGAGACTACTTTCAAGAGACCCAGTACTTC,CASSPRDYFQETQYF
-,TRBJ1-6,TRBV9,-,TGTGCCAGCAGCGGGAGCTCCTATAATTCACCCCTCCACTTT,CASSGSSYNSPLHF
-,TRBJ1-1,TRBV4-3,TRBD1,TGCGCCAGCAGCCCACGGACAGGGAGGCCTGAAGCTTTCTTT,CASSPRTGRPEAFF
-,TRBJ2-2,TRBV29-1,-,TGCAGCGTTGGGTTCGGGAGTTACACCGGGGAGCTGTTTTTT,CSVGFGSYTGELFF
-,TRBJ2-3,TRBV27,-,TGTGCCAGCAGTTTAGTATCCCGGGAAGATACGCAGTATTTT,CASSLVSREDTQYF
-,TRBJ1-6,TRBV6-5,-,TGTGCCAGCAGTTACGGGGCGGATAATTCGCCCCTCCACTTT,CASSYGADNSPLHF
-,TRBJ2-1,TRBV29-1,TRBD2,TGCAGCGCCTCGGGCGGGAGGCCGCACGATGAGCAGTTCTTC,CSASGGRPHDEQFF
few,TRBJ1-4,TRBV6-4,TRBD1,TGTGCCAGGGTGACAGGGGACGAAAAACTGTTTTTT,CARVTGDEKLFF
-,TRBJ1-5,TRBV29-1,TRBD1,TGCAGCGTTAACAGGACAGGGGAACAGCCCCAGCATTTT,CSVNRTGEQPQHF
-,TRBJ1-3,TRBV6-6,TRBD1,TGTGCCAGCAGCCGCGGGACAGGTGTATCTGGAAACACCATATATTTT,CASSRGTGVSGNTIYF
-,TRBJ1-2,TRBV29-1,TRBD1,TGCAGCGTCCACGGGACAGGGCCTCAAGCTAACTATGGCTACACCTTC,CSVHGTGPQANYGYTF
few,TRBJ1-4,TRBV6-5,TRBD1,TGTGCCAGCAGACAGGGGCGAGATGTGAGTGAAAAACTGTTTTTT,CASRQGRDVSEKLFF
-,TRBJ2-3,TRBV10-1,TRBD2,TGCGCCAGCAGTGATCCGGGACTAGCGGGAGTCACAGATACGCAGTATTTT,CASSDPGLAGVTDTQYF
-,TRBJ2-7,TRBV5-1,-,TGCGCCAGCAGCCTGGGACGGGAAAAATCCTACGAGCAGTACTTC,CASSLGREKSYEQYF
once,TRBJ1-1,TRBV27,-,TGTGCCAGCAGTTTTCTCCGGAACACTGAAGCTTTCTTT,CASSFLRNTEAFF
-,TRBJ2-1,TRBV19,-,TGTGCCAGTAGTACCCAGCGGAAGCAGTACAATGAGCAGTTCTTC,CASSTQRKQYNEQFF
-,TRBJ1-2,TRBV11-2,-,TGTGCCAGCAGCCCCGGACAGAACTATGGCTACACCTTC,CASSPGQNYGYTF